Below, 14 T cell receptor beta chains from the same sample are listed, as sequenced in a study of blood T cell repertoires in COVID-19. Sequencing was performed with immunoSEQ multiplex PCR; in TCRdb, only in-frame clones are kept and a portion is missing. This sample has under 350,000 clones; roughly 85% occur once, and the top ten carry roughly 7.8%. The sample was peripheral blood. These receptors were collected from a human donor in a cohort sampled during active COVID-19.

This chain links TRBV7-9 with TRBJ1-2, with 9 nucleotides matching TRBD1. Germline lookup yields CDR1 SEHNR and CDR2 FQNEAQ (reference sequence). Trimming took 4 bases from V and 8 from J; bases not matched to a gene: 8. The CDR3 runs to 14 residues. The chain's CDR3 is CASSSLRTGAGYTF. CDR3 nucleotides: TGTGCCAGCAGCTCACTCCGGACAGGGGCCGGCTACACCTTC.

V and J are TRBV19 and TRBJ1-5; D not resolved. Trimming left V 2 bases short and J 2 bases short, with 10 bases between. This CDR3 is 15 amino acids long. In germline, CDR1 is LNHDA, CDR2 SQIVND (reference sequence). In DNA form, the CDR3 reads TGTGCCAGTAGTATATCAAACCAGGGCAATCAGCCCCAGCATTTT. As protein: CASSISNQGNQPQHF.

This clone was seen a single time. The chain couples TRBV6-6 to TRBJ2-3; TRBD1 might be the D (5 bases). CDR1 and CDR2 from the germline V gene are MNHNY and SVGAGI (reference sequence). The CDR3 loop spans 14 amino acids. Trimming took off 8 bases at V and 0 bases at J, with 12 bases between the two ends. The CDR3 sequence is CASGGPGSTDTQYF. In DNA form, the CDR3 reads TGTGCCAGCGGTGGGCCAGGGAGCACAGATACGCAGTATTTT.

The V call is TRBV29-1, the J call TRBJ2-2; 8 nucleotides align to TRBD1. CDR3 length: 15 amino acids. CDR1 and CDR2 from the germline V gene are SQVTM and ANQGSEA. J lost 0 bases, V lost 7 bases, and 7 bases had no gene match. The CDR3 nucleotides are TGCAGCGCTTCCGACAGGGGAACGAACACCGGGGAGCTGTTTTTT. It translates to CSASDRGTNTGELFF.

CDR3: CASISIGDKGYNEQFF. The CDR3 nucleotides are TGTGCCAGCATCTCGATCGGGGATAAGGGCTACAATGAGCAGTTCTTC. The chain employs TRBV7-8 and TRBJ2-1; D possibly corresponds to TRBD2 (5 bases). Trimming stripped 7 bases from V and 3 bases from J, with 19 bases between. This CDR3 is 16 amino acids long. Germline V gene data show CDR1 as SGHVS and CDR2 as FQNEAQ.

In DNA, the CDR3 is TGTGCCAGCAGCCCACCAGGGTCGGAGCAGTACTTC. Its protein is CASSPPGSEQYF. The genes are TRBV7-9 and TRBJ2-7; tentative D call: TRBD1 (5 bases). Germline-derived CDR1 and CDR2 are SEHNR and FQNEAQ (reference sequence). The CDR3 length is 12 residues. V dropped 5 bases and J dropped 7 bases, with 12 bases sitting between them.

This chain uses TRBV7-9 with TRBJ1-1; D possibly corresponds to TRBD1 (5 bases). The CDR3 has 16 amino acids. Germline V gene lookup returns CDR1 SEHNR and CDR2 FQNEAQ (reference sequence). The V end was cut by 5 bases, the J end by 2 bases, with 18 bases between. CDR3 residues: CASSHFFRGGNTEAFF. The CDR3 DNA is TGTGCCAGCAGCCACTTTTTCCGGGGGGGAAACACTGAAGCTTTCTTT. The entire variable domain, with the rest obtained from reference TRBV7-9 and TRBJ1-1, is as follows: DTGVSQNPRHKITKRGQNVTFRCDPISEHNRLYWYRQTLGQGPEFLTYFQNEAQLEKSRLLSDRFSAERPKGSFSTLEIQRTEQGDSAMYLCASSHFFRGGNTEAFFGQGTRLTVV.

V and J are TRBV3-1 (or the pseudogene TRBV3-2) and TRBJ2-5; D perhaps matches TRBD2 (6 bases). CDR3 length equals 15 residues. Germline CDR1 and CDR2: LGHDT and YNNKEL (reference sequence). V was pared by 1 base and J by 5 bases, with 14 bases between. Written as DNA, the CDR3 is TGTGCCAGCAGCCAAGCTGCGGGGATGGGGGAGACCCAGTACTTC. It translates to CASSQAAGMGETQYF.

CDR3 bases: TGTGCCAGCAAGCCACGGTTAGGGGGCTACGAGACCCAGTACTTC. Its translation is CASKPRLGGYETQYF. This chain joins TRBV7-9 and TRBJ2-5; 7 nucleotides line up with TRBD1. The V gene's germline CDR1 is SEHNR and CDR2 FQNEAQ (reference sequence). V was clipped by 7 bases and J by 5 bases; unmatched bases: 13. This CDR3 has 15 residues.

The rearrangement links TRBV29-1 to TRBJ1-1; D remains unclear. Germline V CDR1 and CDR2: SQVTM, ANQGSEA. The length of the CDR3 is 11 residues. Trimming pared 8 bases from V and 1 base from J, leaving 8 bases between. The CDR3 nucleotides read TGCAGCCCCCACACGAACACTGAAGCTTTCTTT. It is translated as CSPHTNTEAFF.

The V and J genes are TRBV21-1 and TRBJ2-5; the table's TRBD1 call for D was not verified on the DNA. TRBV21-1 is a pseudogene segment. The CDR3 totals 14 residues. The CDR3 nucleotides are TGTGCCAGCAGCAGACGGACAGGGAGGGAGACCCAGTACTTC. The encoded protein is CASSRRTGRETQYF.

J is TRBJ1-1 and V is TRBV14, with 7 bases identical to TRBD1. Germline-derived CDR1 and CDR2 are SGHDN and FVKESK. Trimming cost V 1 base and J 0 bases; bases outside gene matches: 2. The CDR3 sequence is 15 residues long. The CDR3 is CASSQAGTVNTEAFF. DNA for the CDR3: TGTGCCAGCAGCCAAGCCGGGACAGTGAACACTGAAGCTTTCTTT.

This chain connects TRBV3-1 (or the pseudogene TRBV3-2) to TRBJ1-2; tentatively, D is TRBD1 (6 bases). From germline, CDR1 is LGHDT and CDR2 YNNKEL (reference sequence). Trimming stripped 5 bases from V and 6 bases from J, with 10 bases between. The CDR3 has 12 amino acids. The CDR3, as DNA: TGTGCCAGCAGCGAGGGGGGGGATGGCTACACCTTC. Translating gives CASSEGGDGYTF.

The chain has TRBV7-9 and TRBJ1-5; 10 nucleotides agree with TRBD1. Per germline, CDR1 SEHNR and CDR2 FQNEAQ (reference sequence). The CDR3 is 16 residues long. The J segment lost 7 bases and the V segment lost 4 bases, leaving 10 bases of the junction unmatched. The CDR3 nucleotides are TGTGCCAGCAGCTCCCGGGGACAGGGGCGTGAACAGCCCCAGCATTTT. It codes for CASSSRGQGREQPQHF.